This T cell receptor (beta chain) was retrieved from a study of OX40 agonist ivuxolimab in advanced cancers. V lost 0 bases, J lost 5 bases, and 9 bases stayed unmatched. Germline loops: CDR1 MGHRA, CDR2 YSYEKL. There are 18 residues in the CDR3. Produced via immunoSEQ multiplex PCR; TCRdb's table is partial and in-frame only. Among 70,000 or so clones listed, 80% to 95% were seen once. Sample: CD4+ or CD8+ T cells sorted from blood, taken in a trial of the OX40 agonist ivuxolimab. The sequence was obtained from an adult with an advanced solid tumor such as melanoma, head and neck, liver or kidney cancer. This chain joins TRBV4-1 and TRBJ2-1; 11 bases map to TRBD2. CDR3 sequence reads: CASSQEAPGTSGDNEQFF. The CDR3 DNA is TGCGCCAGCAGCCAAGAGGCCCCCGGGACTAGCGGCGACAATGAGCAGTTCTTC.